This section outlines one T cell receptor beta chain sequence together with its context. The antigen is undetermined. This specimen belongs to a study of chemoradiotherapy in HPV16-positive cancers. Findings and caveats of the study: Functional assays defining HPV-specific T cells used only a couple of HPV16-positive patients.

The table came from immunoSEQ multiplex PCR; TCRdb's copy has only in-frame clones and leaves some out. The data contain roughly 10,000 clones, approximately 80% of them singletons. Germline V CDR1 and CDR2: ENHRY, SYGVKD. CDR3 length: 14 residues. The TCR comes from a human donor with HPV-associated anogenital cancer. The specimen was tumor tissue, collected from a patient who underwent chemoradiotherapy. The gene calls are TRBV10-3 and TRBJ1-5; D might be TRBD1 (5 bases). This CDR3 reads CASRQRDSNQPQHF. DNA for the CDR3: TGTGCATCCCGACAGCGAGATAGCAATCAGCCCCAGCATTTT.